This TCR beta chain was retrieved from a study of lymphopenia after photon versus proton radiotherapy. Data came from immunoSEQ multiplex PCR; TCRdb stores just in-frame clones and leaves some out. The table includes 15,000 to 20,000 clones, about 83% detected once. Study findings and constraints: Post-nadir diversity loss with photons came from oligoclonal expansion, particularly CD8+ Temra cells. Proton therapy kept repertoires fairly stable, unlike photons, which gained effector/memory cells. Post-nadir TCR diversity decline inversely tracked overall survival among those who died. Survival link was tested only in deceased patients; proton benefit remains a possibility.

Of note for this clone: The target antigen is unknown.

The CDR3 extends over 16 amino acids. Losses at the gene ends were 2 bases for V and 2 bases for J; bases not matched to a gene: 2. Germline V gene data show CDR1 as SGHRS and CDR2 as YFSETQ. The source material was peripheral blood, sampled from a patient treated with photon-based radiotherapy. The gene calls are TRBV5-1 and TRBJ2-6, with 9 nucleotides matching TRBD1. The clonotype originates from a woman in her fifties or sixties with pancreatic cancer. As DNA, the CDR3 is TGCGCCAGCAGCTTACAGGGGGCGCCTGGGGCCAACGTCCTGACTTTC. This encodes CASSLQGAPGANVLTF.